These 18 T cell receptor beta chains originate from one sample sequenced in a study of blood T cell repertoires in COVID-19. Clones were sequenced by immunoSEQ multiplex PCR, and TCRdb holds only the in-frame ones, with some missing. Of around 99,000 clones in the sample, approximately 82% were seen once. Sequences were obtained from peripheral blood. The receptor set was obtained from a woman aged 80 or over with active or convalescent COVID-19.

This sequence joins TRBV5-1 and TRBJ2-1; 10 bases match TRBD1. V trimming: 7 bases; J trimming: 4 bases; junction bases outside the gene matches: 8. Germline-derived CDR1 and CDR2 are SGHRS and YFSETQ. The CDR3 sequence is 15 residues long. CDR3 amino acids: CASVPGTGDYNEQFF. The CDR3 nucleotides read TGCGCCAGCGTACCCGGGACAGGGGATTACAATGAGCAGTTCTTC.

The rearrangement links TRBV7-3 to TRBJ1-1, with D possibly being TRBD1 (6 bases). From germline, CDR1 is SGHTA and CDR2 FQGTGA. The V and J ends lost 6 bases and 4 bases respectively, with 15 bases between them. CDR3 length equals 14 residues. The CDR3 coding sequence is TGTGCCAGCAGATCTCAACAGGGTAGCACTGAAGCTTTCTTT. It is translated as CASRSQQGSTEAFF.

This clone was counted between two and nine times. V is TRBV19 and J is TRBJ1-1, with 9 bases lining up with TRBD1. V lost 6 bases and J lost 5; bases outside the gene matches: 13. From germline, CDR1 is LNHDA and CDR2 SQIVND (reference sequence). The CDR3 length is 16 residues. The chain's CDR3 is CASSQADRGMETEAFF. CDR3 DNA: TGTGCCAGTAGCCAGGCCGACAGGGGGATGGAAACTGAAGCTTTCTTT.

Written as DNA, the CDR3 is TGCGCCAGCAGCCAGGGGTCAGCGTTAGACACTGAAGCTTTCTTT. Residues: CASSQGSALDTEAFF. The V gene is TRBV5-1, the J gene TRBJ1-1, with D perhaps matching TRBD1 (6 bases). Per the germline V gene, CDR1 is SGHRS and CDR2 is YFSETQ. Trimming removed 4 bases at V and 3 bases at J, with 16 bases between. The CDR3 sequence is 15 residues long.

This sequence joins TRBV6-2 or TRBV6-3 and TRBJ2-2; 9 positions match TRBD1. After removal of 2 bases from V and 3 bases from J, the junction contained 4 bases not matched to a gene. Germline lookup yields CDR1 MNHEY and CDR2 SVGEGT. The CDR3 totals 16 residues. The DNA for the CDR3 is TGTGCCAGCAGTTACCTGGACAGGGGCGACACCGGGGAGCTGTTTTTT. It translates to CASSYLDRGDTGELFF.

CDR3 sequence reads: CASSLDTSYEQYF. CDR3 bases: TGTGCCAGCAGCTTGGACACCTCCTACGAGCAGTACTTC. The chain is built from TRBV7-8 and TRBJ2-7, with D possibly matching TRBD1 (5 bases). Between the trimmed V and J ends, which lost 3 bases and 0 bases, there was a span of 6 bases. The CDR3 totals 13 residues. The germline V gene has CDR1 SGHVS and CDR2 FQNEAQ.

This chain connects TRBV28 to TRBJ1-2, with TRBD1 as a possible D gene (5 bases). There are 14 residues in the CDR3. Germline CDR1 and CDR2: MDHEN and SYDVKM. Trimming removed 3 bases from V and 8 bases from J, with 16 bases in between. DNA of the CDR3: TGTGCCAGCAGTTTTACGAGGGGACTAGGAGGCTACACCTTC. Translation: CASSFTRGLGGYTF.

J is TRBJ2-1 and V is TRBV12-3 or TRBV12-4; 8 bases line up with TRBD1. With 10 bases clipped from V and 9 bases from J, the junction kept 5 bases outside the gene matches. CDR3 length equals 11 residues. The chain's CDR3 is CATDRGVEQFF. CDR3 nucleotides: TGTGCCACCGACAGGGGAGTTGAGCAGTTCTTC.

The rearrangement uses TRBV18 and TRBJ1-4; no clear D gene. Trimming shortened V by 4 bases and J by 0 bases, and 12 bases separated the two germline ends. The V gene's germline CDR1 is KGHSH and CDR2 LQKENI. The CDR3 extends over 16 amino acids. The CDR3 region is CASSLRGPATNEKLFF. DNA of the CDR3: TGTGCCAGCTCACTACGTGGCCCAGCAACTAATGAAAAACTGTTTTTT.

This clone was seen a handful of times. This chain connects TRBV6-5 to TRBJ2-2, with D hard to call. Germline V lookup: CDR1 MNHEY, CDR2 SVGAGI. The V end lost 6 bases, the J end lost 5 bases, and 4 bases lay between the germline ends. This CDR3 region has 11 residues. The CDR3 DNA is TGTGCCAGCAGGGCTACCGGGGAGCTGTTTTTT. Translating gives CASRATGELFF.

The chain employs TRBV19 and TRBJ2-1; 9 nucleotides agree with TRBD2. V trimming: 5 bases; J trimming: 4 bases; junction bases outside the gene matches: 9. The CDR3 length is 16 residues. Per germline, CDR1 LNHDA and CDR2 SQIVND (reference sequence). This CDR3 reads CASSRTSGRLYNEQFF. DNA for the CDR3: TGTGCCAGTAGTCGGACCAGCGGGAGGTTATACAATGAGCAGTTCTTC.

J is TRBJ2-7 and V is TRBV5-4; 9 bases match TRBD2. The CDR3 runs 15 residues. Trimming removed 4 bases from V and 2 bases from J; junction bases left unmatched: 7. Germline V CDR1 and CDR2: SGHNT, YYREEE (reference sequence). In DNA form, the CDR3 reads TGTGCCAGCAGCCTCATAGCGGGGGACACCTACGAGCAGTACTTC. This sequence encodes CASSLIAGDTYEQYF.

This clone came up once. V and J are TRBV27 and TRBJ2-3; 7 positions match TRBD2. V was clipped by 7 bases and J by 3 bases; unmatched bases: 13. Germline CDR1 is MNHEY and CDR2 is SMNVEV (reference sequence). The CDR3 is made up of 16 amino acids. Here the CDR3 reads CASNPLSGTRTDTQYF. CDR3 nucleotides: TGTGCCAGCAACCCCCTCAGCGGGACCAGAACAGATACGCAGTATTTT.

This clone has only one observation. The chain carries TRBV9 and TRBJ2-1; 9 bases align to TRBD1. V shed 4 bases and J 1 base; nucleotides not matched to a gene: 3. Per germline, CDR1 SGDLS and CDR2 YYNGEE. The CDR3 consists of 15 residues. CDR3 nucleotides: TGTGCCAGCAGCACGGGACAGGGATCCTACAATGAGCAGTTCTTC. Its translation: CASSTGQGSYNEQFF.

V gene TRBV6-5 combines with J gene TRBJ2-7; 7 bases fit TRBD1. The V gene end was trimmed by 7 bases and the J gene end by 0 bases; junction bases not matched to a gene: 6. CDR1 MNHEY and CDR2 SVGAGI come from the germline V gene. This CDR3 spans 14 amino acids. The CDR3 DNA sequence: TGTGCCAGCAAGGGGGCCGTCCTCTCCTACGAGCAGTACTTC. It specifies CASKGAVLSYEQYF.

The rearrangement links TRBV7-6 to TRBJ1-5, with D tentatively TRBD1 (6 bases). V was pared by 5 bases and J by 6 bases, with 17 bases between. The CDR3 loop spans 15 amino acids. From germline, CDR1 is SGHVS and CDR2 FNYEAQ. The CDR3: CASSTEGGAGQPQHF. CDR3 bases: TGTGCCAGCAGCACCGAGGGGGGGGCCGGTCAGCCCCAGCATTTT.

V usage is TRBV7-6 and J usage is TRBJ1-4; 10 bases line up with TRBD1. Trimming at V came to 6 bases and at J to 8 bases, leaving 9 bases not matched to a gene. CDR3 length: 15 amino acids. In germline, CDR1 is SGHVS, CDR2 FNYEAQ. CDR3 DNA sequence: TGTGCCAGCAGTTCAGGACAGGGGGTAGGAGAAAAACTGTTTTTT. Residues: CASSSGQGVGEKLFF.

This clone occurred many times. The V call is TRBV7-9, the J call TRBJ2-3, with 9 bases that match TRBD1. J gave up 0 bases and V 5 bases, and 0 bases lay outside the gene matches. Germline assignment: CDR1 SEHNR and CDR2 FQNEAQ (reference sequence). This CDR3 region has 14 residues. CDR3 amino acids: CASSGTGSTDTQYF. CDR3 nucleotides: TGTGCCAGCAGCGGGACAGGGAGCACAGATACGCAGTATTTT.